The clone carrying this T cell receptor beta chain was recorded many times. The target antigen is unknown. Quantitative molecular-barcoded 5'-RACE generated the TCR beta libraries. MiXCR, run by TCRdb on the 5' RACE reads, gives a single entry per CDR3 protein. The profile shows 200,000 to 300,000 distinct CDR3 sequences, about 10% of them singletons. These data belong to a study of CD8 T cells in ankylosing spondylitis. Broader study findings: Significant enrichment of disease-linked clones was reported in matched ankylosing spondylitis synovial fluid. Blood of patients with ankylosing spondylitis appeared to be characterized by a TCR beta motif of several highly homologous variants. Clones linked to the disease showed a CD8+ phenotype. They occurred at relatively low frequencies in peripheral blood.

This clonotype was sampled from a male donor with ankylosing spondylitis or in good health (not recorded which). Material: blood, either unsorted or a sorted T cell fraction (not recorded which).

The CDR3 here is CASSVREGHYETQYF. The CDR3 region has the DNA TGTGCCAGCAGCGTGCGGGAGGGCCATTATGAGACCCAGTACTTC. V is TRBV13 and J is TRBJ2-5, with 9 bases matching TRBD2. Germline V gene data show CDR1 as PRHDT and CDR2 as FYEKMQ (reference sequence). The CDR3 has 15 amino acids. V lost 5 bases and J lost 5; bases outside the gene matches: 9.